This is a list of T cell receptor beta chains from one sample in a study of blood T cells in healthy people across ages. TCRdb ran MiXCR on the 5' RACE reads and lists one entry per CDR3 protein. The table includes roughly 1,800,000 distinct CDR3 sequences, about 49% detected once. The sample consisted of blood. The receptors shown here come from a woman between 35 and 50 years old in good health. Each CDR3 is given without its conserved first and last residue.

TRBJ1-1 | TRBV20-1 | SALWEVGSEAF
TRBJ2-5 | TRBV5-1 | ASSLDGGRTQETQY
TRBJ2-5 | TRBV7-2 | ASSLMRSQETQY
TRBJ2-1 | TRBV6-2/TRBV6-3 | ASGAGDSVNEQF
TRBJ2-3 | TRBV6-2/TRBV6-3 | ATSPGLGGGTQY
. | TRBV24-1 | AASRGQGAFETQY
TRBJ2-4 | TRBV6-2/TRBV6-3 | ASRKPLAGVKNIQY
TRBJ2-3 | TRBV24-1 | ATSDPIQGGDFTDTQY
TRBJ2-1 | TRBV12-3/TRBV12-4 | ASSNRVAGRGYNEQF
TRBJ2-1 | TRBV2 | ASTVSGGRNEQF
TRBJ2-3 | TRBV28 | ASPPLVGGETDTQY
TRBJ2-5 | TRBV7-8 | ASRTPGQASGGTQY
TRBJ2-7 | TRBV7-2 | ASSQGQGGRAYEQY
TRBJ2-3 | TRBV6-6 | ASSYGGGGTDTQY
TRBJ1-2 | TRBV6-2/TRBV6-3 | ASSIDRSLRGGYT
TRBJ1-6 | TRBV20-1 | SARQLFSPLH
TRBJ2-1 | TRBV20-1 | SARLPTSYNEQF
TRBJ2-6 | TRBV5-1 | ASSVTNRISGANVLT
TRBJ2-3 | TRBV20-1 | RTGGPGDTQY
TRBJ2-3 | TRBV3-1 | ASSQPKLDTQY
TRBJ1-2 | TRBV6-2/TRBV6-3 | ASRRDGRNNGYT
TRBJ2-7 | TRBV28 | ASRPAGTGMYEQY
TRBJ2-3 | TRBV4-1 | ASSPRVRGLDRDTQY
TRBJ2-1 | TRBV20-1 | SAKLRGVNNEQF
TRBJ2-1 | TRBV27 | ASTYGGLHEQF
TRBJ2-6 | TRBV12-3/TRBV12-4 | ASSYGLGLAGGSGANVLT
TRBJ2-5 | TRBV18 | ASSPSWAGETQY
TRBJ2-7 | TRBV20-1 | SARDLQGQGSYEQY
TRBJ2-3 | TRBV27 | ASSLLDQKDTQY
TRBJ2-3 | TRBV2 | ASSETGRHTDTQY
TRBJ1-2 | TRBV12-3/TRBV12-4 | ASSPSRGGYT
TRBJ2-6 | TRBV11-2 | ASSLDSGGNNVLT
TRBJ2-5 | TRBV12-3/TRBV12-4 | ASSPRNRQETQY
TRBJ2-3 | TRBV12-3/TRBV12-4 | ASRLRAGTQY
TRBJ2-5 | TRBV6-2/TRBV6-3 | ASKMDRVSETQY
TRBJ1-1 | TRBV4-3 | ASSQVRGAAEAF
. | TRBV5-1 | ASSPGQGFRNEQY
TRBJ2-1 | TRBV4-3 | ASSQESRRVEEQF
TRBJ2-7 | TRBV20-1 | SARDPRQSYEQY
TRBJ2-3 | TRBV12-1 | ASSFVGGDRTDTQY
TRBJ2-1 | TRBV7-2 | ASSSPQDRGYNEQF